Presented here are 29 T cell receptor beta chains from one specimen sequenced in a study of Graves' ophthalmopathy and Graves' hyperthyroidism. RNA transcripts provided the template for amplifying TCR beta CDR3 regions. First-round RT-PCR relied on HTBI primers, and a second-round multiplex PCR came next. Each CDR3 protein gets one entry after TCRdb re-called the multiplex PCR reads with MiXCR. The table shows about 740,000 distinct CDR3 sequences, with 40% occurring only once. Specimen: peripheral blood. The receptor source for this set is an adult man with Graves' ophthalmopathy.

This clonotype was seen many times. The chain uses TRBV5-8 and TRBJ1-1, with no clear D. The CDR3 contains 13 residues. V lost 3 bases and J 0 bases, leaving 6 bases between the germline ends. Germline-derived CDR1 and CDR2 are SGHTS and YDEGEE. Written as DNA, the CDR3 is TGTGCCAGCAGCTACGCGGTGAACACTGAAGCTTTCTTT. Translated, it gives CASSYAVNTEAFF.

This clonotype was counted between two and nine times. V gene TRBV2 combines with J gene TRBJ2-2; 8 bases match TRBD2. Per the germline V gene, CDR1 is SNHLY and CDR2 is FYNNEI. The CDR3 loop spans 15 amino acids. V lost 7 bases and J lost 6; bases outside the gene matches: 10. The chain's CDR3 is CASTGGAGASGELFF. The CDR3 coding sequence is TGTGCCAGCACCGGGGGGGCGGGGGCGTCCGGGGAGCTGTTTTTT.

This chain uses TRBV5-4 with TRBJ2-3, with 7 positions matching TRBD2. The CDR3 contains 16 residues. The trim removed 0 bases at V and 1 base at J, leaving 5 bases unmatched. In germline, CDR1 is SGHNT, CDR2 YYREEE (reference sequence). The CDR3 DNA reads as TGTGCCAGCAGCTTGGAGTTCACTAGCGGCACAGATACGCAGTATTTT. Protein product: CASSLEFTSGTDTQYF.

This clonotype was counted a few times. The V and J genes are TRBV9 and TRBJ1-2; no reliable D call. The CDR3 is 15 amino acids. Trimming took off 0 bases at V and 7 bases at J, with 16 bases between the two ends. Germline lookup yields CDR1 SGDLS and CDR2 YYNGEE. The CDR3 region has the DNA TGTGCCAGCAGCGTAGAAGGAAACCCGCGGGGTGGCTACACCTTC. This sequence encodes CASSVEGNPRGGYTF.

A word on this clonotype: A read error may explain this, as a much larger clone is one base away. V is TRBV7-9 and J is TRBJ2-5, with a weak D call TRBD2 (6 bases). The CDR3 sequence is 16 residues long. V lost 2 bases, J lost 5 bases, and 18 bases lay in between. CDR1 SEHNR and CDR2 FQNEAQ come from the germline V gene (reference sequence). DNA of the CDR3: TGTGCCAGCAGCTTAATGCGGGGCGCTTCTTGGGAGACCCAGTACTTC. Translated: CASSLMRGASWETQYF. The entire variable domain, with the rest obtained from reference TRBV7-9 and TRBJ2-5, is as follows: DTGVSQNPRHKITKRGQNVTFRCDPISEHNRLYWYRQTLGQGPEFLTYFQNEAQLEKSRLLSDRFSAERPKGSFSTLEIQRTEQGDSAMYLCASSLMRGASWETQYFGPGTRLLVL.

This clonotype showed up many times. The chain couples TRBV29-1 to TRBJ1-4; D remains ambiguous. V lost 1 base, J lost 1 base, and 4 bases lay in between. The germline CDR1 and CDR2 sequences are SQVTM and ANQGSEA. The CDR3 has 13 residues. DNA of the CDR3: TGCAGCGTTGAAGGGGTAACTAATGAAAAACTGTTTTTT. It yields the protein CSVEGVTNEKLFF.

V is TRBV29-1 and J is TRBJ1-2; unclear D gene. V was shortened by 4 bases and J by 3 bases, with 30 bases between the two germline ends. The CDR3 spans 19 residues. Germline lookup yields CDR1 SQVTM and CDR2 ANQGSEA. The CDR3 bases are TGCAGCGTTGTCCTTAGTCAGTTGGGCGGGGAGCTGTTTGACTATGGCTACACCTTC. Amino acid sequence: CSVVLSQLGGELFDYGYTF.

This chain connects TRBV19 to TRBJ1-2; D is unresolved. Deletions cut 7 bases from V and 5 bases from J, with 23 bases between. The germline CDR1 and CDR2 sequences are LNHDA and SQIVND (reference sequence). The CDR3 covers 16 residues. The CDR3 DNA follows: TGTGCCAGTACCCCTTATAGTCCGAGCTCGAGGTATGGCTACACCTTC. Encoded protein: CASTPYSPSSRYGYTF.

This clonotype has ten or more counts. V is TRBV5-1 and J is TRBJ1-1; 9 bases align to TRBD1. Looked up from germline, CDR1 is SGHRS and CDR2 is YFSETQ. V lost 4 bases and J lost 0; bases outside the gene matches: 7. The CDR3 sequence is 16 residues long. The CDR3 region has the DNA TGCGCCAGCAGCATCCCGGGACAGGGCTTGAACACTGAAGCTTTCTTT. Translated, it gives CASSIPGQGLNTEAFF.

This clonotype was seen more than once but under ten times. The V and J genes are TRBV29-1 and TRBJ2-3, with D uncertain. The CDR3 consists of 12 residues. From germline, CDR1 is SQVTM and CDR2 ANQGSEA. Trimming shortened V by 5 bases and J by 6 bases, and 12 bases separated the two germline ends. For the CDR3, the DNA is TGCAGCGTTCAAGGGCGTTCGGATACGCAGTATTTT. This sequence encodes CSVQGRSDTQYF.

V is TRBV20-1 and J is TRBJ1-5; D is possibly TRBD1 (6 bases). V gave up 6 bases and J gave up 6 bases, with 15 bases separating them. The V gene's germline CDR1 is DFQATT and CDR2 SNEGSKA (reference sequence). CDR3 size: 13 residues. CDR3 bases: TGCAGTGCCAAGGGGGGGGTCACTCAGCCCCAGCATTTT. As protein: CSAKGGVTQPQHF.

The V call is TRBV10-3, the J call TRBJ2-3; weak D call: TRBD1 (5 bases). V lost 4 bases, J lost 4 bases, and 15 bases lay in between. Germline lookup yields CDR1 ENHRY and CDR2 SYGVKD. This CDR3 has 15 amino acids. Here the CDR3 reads CAISGQTRVADTQYF. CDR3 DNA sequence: TGTGCCATCAGTGGACAGACCAGGGTAGCAGATACGCAGTATTTT.

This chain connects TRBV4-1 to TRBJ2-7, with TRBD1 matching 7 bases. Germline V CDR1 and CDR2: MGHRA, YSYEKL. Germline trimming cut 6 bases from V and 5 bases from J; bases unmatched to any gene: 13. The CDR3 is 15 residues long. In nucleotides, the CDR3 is TGCGCCAGCAGTCACCGAGGGGGCGCGCCCCACGAGCAGTACTTC. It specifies CASSHRGGAPHEQYF.

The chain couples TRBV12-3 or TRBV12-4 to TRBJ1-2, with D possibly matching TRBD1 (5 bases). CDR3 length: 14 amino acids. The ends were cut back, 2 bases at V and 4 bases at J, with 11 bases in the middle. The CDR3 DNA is TGTGCCAGCAGTTTACGGAGGGGCTTCTATGGCTACACCTTC. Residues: CASSLRRGFYGYTF.

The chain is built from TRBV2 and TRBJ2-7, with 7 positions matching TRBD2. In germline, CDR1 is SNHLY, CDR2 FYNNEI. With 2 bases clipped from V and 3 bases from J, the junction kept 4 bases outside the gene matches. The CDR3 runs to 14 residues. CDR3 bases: TGTGCCAGCAGTGAATGGGAGGGGAACTACGAGCAGTACTTC. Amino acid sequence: CASSEWEGNYEQYF.

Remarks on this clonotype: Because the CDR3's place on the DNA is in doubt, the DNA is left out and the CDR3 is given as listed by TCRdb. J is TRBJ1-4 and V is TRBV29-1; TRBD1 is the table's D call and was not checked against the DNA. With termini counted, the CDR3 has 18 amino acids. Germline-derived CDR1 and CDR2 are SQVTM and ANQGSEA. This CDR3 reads CSVEDLVEQYFGPGQLFF.

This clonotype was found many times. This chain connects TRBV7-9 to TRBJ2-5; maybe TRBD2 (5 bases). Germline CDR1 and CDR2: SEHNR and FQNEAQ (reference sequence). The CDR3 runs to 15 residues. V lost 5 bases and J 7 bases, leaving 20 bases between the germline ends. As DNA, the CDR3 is TGTGCCAGCAGCCCAGCGGAAGCACCACCAGGGACCCAGTACTTC. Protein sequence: CASSPAEAPPGTQYF. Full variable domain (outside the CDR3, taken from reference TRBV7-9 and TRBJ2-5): DTGVSQNPRHKITKRGQNVTFRCDPISEHNRLYWYRQTLGQGPEFLTYFQNEAQLEKSRLLSDRFSAERPKGSFSTLEIQRTEQGDSAMYLCASSPAEAPPGTQYFGPGTRLLVL.

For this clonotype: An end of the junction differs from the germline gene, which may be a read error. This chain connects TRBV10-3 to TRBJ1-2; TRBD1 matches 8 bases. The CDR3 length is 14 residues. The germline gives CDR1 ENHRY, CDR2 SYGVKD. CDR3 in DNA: TGTGCCAGCAGTGTGGAGACAGGGGTCTATGGCTACACCTTC. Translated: CASSVETGVYGYTF.

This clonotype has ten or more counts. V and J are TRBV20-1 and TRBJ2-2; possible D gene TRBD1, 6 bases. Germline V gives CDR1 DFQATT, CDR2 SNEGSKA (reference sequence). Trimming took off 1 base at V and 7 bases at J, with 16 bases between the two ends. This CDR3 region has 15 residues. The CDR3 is CSARALNRDGGELFF. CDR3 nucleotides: TGCAGTGCTAGAGCTCTCAACAGGGACGGCGGGGAGCTGTTTTTT.

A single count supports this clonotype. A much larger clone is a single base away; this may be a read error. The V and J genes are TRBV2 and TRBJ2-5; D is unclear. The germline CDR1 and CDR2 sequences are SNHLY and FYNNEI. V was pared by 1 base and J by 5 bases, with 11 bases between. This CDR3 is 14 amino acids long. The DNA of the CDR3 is TGTGCCAGCAGTGAAGGGGCCCAACGGGAGACCCAGTACTTC. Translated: CASSEGAQRETQYF.

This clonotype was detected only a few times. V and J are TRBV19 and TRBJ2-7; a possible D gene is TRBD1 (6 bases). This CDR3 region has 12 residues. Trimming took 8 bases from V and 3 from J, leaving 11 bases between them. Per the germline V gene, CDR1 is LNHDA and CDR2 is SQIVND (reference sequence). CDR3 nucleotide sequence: TGTGCCAGTCAAGCACAGGGCTACGAGCAGTACTTC. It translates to CASQAQGYEQYF.

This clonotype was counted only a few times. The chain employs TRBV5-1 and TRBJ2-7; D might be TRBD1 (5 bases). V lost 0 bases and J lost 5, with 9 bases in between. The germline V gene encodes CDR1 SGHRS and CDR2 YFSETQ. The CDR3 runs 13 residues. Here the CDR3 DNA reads TGCGCCAGCAGCTTGGGGACACTGGACGAGCAGTACTTC. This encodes CASSLGTLDEQYF.

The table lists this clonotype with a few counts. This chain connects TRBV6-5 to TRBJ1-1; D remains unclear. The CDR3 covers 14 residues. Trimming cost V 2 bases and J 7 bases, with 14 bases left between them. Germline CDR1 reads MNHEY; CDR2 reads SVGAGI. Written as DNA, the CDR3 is TGTGCCAGCAGTTACACGGCCGAAGAGGGTGAAGCTTTCTTT. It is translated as CASSYTAEEGEAFF.

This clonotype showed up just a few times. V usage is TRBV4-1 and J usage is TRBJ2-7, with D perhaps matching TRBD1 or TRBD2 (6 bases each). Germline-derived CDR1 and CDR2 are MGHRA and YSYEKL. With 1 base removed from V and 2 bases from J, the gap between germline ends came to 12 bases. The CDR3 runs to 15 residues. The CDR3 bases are TGCGCCAGCAGCCAAGGGCGGGACAAAACCTACGAGCAGTACTTC. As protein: CASSQGRDKTYEQYF.

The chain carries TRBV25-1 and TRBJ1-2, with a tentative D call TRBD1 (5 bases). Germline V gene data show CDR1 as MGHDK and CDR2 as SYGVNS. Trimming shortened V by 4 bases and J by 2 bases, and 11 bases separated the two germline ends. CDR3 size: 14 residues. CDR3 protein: CASSAIGENYGYTF. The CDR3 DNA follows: TGTGCCAGCAGTGCGATAGGGGAAAACTATGGCTACACCTTC.

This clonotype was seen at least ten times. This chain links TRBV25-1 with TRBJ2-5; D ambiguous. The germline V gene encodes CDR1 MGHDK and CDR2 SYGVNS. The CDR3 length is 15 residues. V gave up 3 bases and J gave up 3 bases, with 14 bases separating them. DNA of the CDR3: TGTGCCAGCAGTGAGGGCGGCCTTCAAGAAGAGACCCAGTACTTC. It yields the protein CASSEGGLQEETQYF.

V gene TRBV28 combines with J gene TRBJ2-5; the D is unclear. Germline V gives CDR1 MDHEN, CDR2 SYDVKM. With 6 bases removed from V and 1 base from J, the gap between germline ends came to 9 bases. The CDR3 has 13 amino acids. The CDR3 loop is CASRKGTQETQYF. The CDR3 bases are TGTGCCAGCAGAAAGGGAACCCAAGAGACCCAGTACTTC.

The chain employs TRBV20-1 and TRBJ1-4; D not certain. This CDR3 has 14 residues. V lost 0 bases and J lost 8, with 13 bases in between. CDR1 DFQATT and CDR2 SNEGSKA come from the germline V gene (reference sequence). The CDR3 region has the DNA TGCAGTGCTAGAGACCCCGGGGTTAGCGAAAAACTGTTTTTT. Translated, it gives CSARDPGVSEKLFF.

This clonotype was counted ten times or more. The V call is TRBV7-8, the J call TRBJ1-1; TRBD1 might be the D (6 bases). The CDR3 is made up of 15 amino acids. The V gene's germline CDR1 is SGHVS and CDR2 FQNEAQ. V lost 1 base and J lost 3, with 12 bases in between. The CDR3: CASSLVGGGYTEAFF. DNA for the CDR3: TGTGCCAGCAGCTTAGTAGGGGGAGGATACACTGAAGCTTTCTTT.